This entry describes one T cell receptor (beta chain). Antigen unknown. Libraries were prepared by immunoSEQ multiplex PCR; TCRdb keeps only in-frame clonotypes and omits some of them. The data contain approximately 88,000 clones, about 91% of them singletons. This record belongs to a study of T cell responses to AZD1222 COVID-19 vaccine. Notes on the study in general: Baseline seropositivity characterized only six AZD1222 recipients. Spike-wide vaccine-associated CD4 TCRs dominated at 160-218 and 743-854. Females outnumbered males among donors, who were mostly white British; clonal diversity was possibly underestimated.

Germline assignment: CDR1 LNHDA and CDR2 SQIVND (reference sequence). With V trimmed by 5 bases and J by 3 bases, 2 bases remained unmatched. CDR3 size: 14 residues. The TCR originated in an adult in good health. This chain joins TRBV19 and TRBJ2-1; 9 nucleotides agree with TRBD2. The sample here was peripheral blood, taken on day 0 of AZD1222 vaccination. CDR3 in amino acids: CASSQAGGYNEQFF. In nucleotides, the CDR3 is TGTGCCAGTAGTCAAGCGGGAGGCTACAATGAGCAGTTCTTC.